This entry lists 23 T cell receptor beta chains sequenced from one sample in a study of control samples from healthy donors and cancer patients. Sequencing used immunoSEQ multiplex PCR; TCRdb keeps in-frame clones, though not all of them. The sample holds roughly 130,000 clones, roughly 90% seen once. Sequenced: blood. The source is a man aged 18-30 years in good health.

V and J are TRBV7-2 and TRBJ2-3; tentative D call: TRBD1 (6 bases). The CDR3 sequence is 15 residues long. V gave up 4 bases and J gave up 5 bases, with 16 bases separating them. Per germline, CDR1 SGHTA and CDR2 FQGNSA. This CDR3 reads CASSSTTGLGDTQYF. In DNA, the CDR3 is TGTGCCAGCAGCTCCACGACAGGTTTAGGAGATACGCAGTATTTT.

This clone was observed once. The chain employs TRBV6-5 and TRBJ1-5; tentative D call: TRBD1 (6 bases). The V gene lost 5 bases and the J gene lost 7 bases, with 18 bases spanning the gap. Germline CDR1 reads MNHEY; CDR2 reads SVGAGI. This CDR3 is 15 amino acids long. The CDR3 DNA sequence: TGTGCCAGCAGTCCAACCGAGGGGGGGACCCAGCCCCAGCATTTT. Amino acid sequence: CASSPTEGGTQPQHF.

The rearrangement joins TRBV5-1 to TRBJ2-1; D tentatively fits TRBD1 or TRBD2 (6 bases each). Trimming cost V 7 bases and J 7 bases, with 15 bases left between them. Germline CDR1 is SGHRS and CDR2 is YFSETQ. This CDR3 is built from 13 residues. The CDR3 nucleotides read TGCGCCAGCCATGAGGGGGGTTGGAATGAGCAGTTCTTC. Translation gives CASHEGGWNEQFF.

This clone occurred a few times. The gene calls are TRBV4-1 and TRBJ2-3; perhaps TRBD1 as D (5 bases). V lost 4 bases and J 0 bases, leaving 17 bases between the germline ends. The germline CDR1 and CDR2 sequences are MGHRA and YSYEKL. The CDR3 sequence is 17 residues long. As DNA, the CDR3 is TGCGCCAGCAGCCCGGGCAGGGATGGCCTCAGCACAGATACGCAGTATTTT. Translation gives CASSPGRDGLSTDTQYF.

V usage is TRBV7-6 and J usage is TRBJ1-3; TRBD1 matches 7 bases. In germline, CDR1 is SGHVS, CDR2 FNYEAQ. There are 16 residues in the CDR3. V shed 5 bases, J shed 8 bases, and the junction held 15 bases outside the gene matches. CDR3 nucleotide sequence: TGTGCCAGCAGCCCCCCAACCGGGACAGCAATCCACACCATATATTTT. It encodes CASSPPTGTAIHTIYF.

The rearrangement links TRBV30 to TRBJ1-2; D is unclear. Germline assignment: CDR1 GTSNPN and CDR2 SVGIG (reference sequence). The V gene lost 0 bases and the J gene lost 3 bases, with 8 bases spanning the gap. The length of the CDR3 is 13 residues. The CDR3 protein is CAWSVGIYYGYTF. The CDR3 DNA reads TGTGCCTGGAGTGTAGGGATATACTATGGCTACACCTTC. Using reference TRBV30 and TRBJ1-2 for the parts outside the CDR3, the full variable domain is SQTIHQWPATLVQPVGSPLSLECTVEGTSNPNLYWYRQAAGRGLQLLFYSVGIGQISSEVPQNLSASRPQDRQFILSSKKLLLSDSGFYLCAWSVGIYYGYTFGSGTRLTVV.

The chain is built from TRBV24-1 and TRBJ1-2; no clear D gene. This CDR3 region has 14 residues. Trimming removed 5 bases from V and 0 bases from J, with 9 bases in between. The germline V gene encodes CDR1 KGHDR and CDR2 SFDVKD. For the CDR3, the DNA is TGTGCCACCAGTGCTACAACAGCTAACTATGGCTACACCTTC. Translated: CATSATTANYGYTF.

J is TRBJ2-7 and V is TRBV18; no definite D call. Trimming removed 4 bases at V and 3 bases at J, with 10 bases between. CDR1 KGHSH and CDR2 LQKENI come from the germline V gene. The CDR3 sequence is 13 residues long. CDR3 region: CASSQATHYEQYF. The CDR3 nucleotides are TGTGCCAGCTCACAAGCGACCCACTACGAGCAGTACTTC.

V gene TRBV12-3 or TRBV12-4 combines with J gene TRBJ2-5, with 7 bases aligning to TRBD2. V dropped 5 bases and J dropped 5; count of bases not matched to a gene: 5. The CDR3 is 13 residues long. CDR3 sequence reads: CASSLAGRETQYF. The CDR3 bases are TGTGCCAGCAGTCTCGCCGGGAGGGAGACCCAGTACTTC.

V is TRBV6-5 and J is TRBJ2-3; D ambiguous. The germline V and J ends were trimmed by 6 bases and 0 bases, with 10 bases remaining between them. The V gene's germline CDR1 is MNHEY and CDR2 SVGAGI. This CDR3 spans 14 amino acids. The CDR3 loop is CASSLGTSTDTQYF. DNA for the CDR3: TGTGCCAGCAGCCTAGGAACCAGCACAGATACGCAGTATTTT.

The V and J genes are TRBV3-1 (or the pseudogene TRBV3-2) and TRBJ1-4; D gene unclear. Germline V gene lookup returns CDR1 LGHDT and CDR2 YNNKEL (reference sequence). The ends were cut back, 8 bases at V and 8 bases at J, with 12 bases in the middle. This CDR3 is 12 amino acids long. CDR3 in amino acids: CASAPSREKLFF. The CDR3 nucleotides read TGTGCCAGCGCGCCTTCCAGGGAAAAACTGTTTTTT.

The V gene is TRBV7-2, the J gene TRBJ2-2; 9 bases line up with TRBD1. Trimming took 6 bases from V and 3 from J; bases not matched to a gene: 5. This CDR3 contains 15 residues. Looked up from germline, CDR1 is SGHTA and CDR2 is FQGNSA. The chain's CDR3 is CASRQQGADTGELFF. In DNA form, the CDR3 reads TGTGCCAGCAGACAACAGGGGGCGGACACCGGGGAGCTGTTTTTT.

The gene calls are TRBV9 and TRBJ1-5; D ambiguous. The germline V and J ends were trimmed by 0 bases and 6 bases, with 7 bases remaining between them. CDR3 length equals 13 residues. Germline V gene sequence: CDR1 SGDLS, CDR2 YYNGEE. The CDR3 spells CASSVEEGQPQHF. CDR3 nucleotides: TGTGCCAGCAGCGTAGAGGAGGGTCAGCCCCAGCATTTT.

This clone has only one observation. V gene TRBV19 combines with J gene TRBJ1-6, with 9 bases lining up with TRBD1. Germline values: CDR1 LNHDA, CDR2 SQIVND (reference sequence). CDR3 length: 18 amino acids. With V trimmed by 7 bases and J by 9 bases, 19 bases remained unmatched. CDR3 amino acids: CASTKTSIGTGSSSPLHF. CDR3 in DNA: TGTGCCAGTACCAAGACTTCAATTGGGACAGGGAGTAGTTCACCCCTCCACTTT.

The chain employs TRBV6-5 and TRBJ1-1; 9 bases agree with TRBD1. Germline CDR1 reads MNHEY; CDR2 reads SVGAGI. Unmatched junction bases numbered 4, after V lost 6 bases and J lost 5 bases. There are 13 residues in the CDR3. The CDR3, as DNA: TGTGCCAGCAGACTAGGACAGGGGACTGAAGCTTTCTTT. Residues: CASRLGQGTEAFF.

V usage is TRBV14 and J usage is TRBJ1-6; D gene ambiguous. The CDR3 totals 12 residues. The V gene lost 5 bases and the J gene lost 7 bases, with 6 bases spanning the gap. Germline V lookup: CDR1 SGHDN, CDR2 FVKESK. CDR3 loop: CASSDGNSPLHF. CDR3 DNA: TGTGCCAGCAGCGACGGAAATTCACCCCTCCACTTT.

This clone was seen once. This sequence joins TRBV18 and TRBJ2-7; D remains unclear. V was cut by 2 bases and J by 4 bases, with 12 bases left in between. The CDR3 loop spans 14 amino acids. The germline CDR1 and CDR2 sequences are KGHSH and LQKENI. The CDR3 bases are TGTGCCAGCTCACCAGGATCAAAGGGATACGAGCAGTACTTC. Translation: CASSPGSKGYEQYF.

The chain is built from TRBV27 and TRBJ1-4; D is undetermined. V was trimmed by 5 bases and J by 7 bases, leaving 11 bases between them. Looked up from germline, CDR1 is MNHEY and CDR2 is SMNVEV (reference sequence). The CDR3 covers 13 residues. The DNA of the CDR3 is TGTGCCAGCAGTCTAAGGGAGGGTGAAAAACTGTTTTTT. Residues: CASSLREGEKLFF.

This clone was seen only once. CDR3 protein: CATSTHTGGIRPQHF. The CDR3 coding sequence is TGTGCCACCAGCACCCACACGGGGGGGATAAGGCCCCAGCATTTT. The V and J genes are TRBV15 and TRBJ1-5, with TRBD1 as a possible D gene (5 bases). Germline V gene data show CDR1 as LNHNV and CDR2 as YYDKDF (reference sequence). The CDR3 extends over 15 amino acids. Trimming removed 4 bases at V and 9 bases at J, with 19 bases between.

A few counts support this clone. The genes are TRBV7-2 and TRBJ2-5; D remains unclear. Germline loops: CDR1 SGHTA, CDR2 FQGNSA. Trimming stripped 5 bases from V and 1 base from J, with 14 bases between. The CDR3 is 15 amino acids. The chain's CDR3 is CASSLMSAIQETQYF. CDR3 nucleotides: TGTGCCAGCAGCCTTATGAGCGCCATCCAAGAGACCCAGTACTTC.

The genes are TRBV28 and TRBJ1-5, with D possibly matching TRBD1 (6 bases). This CDR3 region has 19 residues. Germline CDR1 reads MDHEN; CDR2 reads SYDVKM. The V end lost 2 bases, the J end lost 3 bases, and 23 bases lay between the germline ends. The CDR3 protein is CASSLVSGGMKRNNQPQHF. The CDR3 DNA reads as TGTGCCAGCAGTTTAGTATCGGGGGGCATGAAGAGGAACAATCAGCCCCAGCATTTT.

This sequence joins TRBV11-2 and TRBJ2-2; 8 bases fit TRBD1. The V gene's germline CDR1 is SGHAT and CDR2 FQNNGV. The CDR3 spans 17 residues. V gave up 2 bases and J gave up 6 bases; unmatched junction bases: 11. This chain's CDR3 is CASSLSRNRGISGELFF. For the CDR3, the DNA is TGTGCCAGCAGCTTAAGTCGAAACAGGGGGATCTCCGGGGAGCTGTTTTTT.

J is TRBJ1-1 and V is TRBV29-1, with a possible D match to TRBD1 (5 bases). Trimming removed 2 bases from V and 6 bases from J, with 13 bases in between. Germline V gene sequence: CDR1 SQVTM, CDR2 ANQGSEA. This CDR3 comprises 13 residues. CDR3 region: CSVEQGNLAEAFF. The CDR3 region has the DNA TGCAGCGTTGAACAGGGAAATCTTGCTGAAGCTTTCTTT. Supplemented by reference TRBV29-1 and TRBJ1-1, the full variable domain reads SAVISQKPSRDICQRGTSLTIQCQVDSQVTMMFWYRQQPGQSLTLIATANQGSEATYESGFVIDKFPISRPNLTFSTLTVSNMSPEDSSIYLCSVEQGNLAEAFFGQGTRLTVV.